A single sample is the source of the 24 T cell receptor beta chains below, sequenced in a study of T-cell memory formation after mild COVID-19. Via MiXCR, TCRdb re-called the 5' RACE reads, giving one row per CDR3 protein. The data contain roughly 51,000 distinct CDR3 sequences, over 6.5% of them singletons. Specimen: PBMCs or a T cell subset sorted from them (not recorded which). These receptors were taken from a man aged 18 to 29 who had mild COVID-19 (a few samples of this study predate the infection). Cell type and time point are not known.

This clonotype was observed a handful of times. This chain joins TRBV20-1 and TRBJ1-1; D may be TRBD1 (5 bases). Per the germline V gene, CDR1 is DFQATT and CDR2 is SNEGSKA (reference sequence). The CDR3 loop spans 12 amino acids. Trimming removed 6 bases at V and 1 base at J, with 9 bases between. This chain's CDR3 is CSATTGNTEAFF. The CDR3 nucleotides are TGCAGTGCAACCACAGGGAACACTGAAGCTTTCTTT.

The V call is TRBV14, the J call TRBJ2-3; tentatively, D is TRBD1 or TRBD2 (5 bases each). Trimming cost V 1 base and J 10 bases, with 15 bases left between them. CDR1 and CDR2 from the germline V gene are SGHDN and FVKESK. The CDR3 is made up of 14 amino acids. This chain's CDR3 is CASSQAGGRMAQYF. The CDR3 DNA follows: TGTGCCAGCAGCCAAGCTGGGGGTAGAATGGCGCAGTATTTT.

This clonotype showed up just a few times. The V call is TRBV10-3, the J call TRBJ1-3; unclear D gene. The CDR3 is made up of 15 amino acids. Deletions cut 3 bases from V and 8 bases from J, with 17 bases between. Germline V CDR1 and CDR2: ENHRY, SYGVKD. Written as DNA, the CDR3 is TGTGCCATCAGTGACGCCCACTCAAGCGGCGACACCATATATTTT. The encoded protein is CAISDAHSSGDTIYF.

This clonotype was observed many times. The chain carries TRBV6-6 and TRBJ1-6, with no clear D. Trimming cost V 11 bases and J 10 bases, with 18 bases left between them. The CDR3 is made up of 13 amino acids. From germline, CDR1 is MNHNY and CDR2 SVGAGI (reference sequence). The CDR3 sequence: CAVVGSQGSPLHF. The CDR3 nucleotides are TGTGCCGTCGTGGGGAGCCAAGGGTCACCCCTCCACTTT.

This clonotype was seen many times. The J gene is TRBJ2-7, the V gene TRBV7-4, with 7 bases that match TRBD2. This CDR3 contains 15 residues. The ends lost 1 base at V and 2 bases at J; junction bases unmatched: 5. Germline CDR1 reads SGHVT; CDR2 reads SQSDAQ. The CDR3 spells CASSLVQRGPYEQYV. CDR3 nucleotide sequence: TGTGCCAGCAGCTTAGTACAGCGGGGACCCTACGAGCAGTACGTC.

This sequence joins TRBV5-1 and TRBJ2-2, with 7 positions matching TRBD1. Per the germline V gene, CDR1 is SGHRS and CDR2 is YFSETQ. The CDR3 has 14 residues. The ends lost 4 bases at V and 4 bases at J; junction bases unmatched: 4. The CDR3, as DNA: TGCGCCAGCAGCCGGACAGGACTCACCGGGGAGCTGTTTTTT. Translating it yields CASSRTGLTGELFF.

This clonotype occurred many times. V and J are TRBV7-3 and TRBJ2-2; possible D gene TRBD2, 7 bases. This CDR3 has 16 amino acids. Looked up from germline, CDR1 is SGHTA and CDR2 is FQGTGA. Between the trimmed V and J ends, which lost 4 bases and 3 bases, there was a span of 15 bases. CDR3 amino acids: CASSYLGGADTGELFF. The CDR3 region has the DNA TGTGCCAGCAGCTACCTGGGGGGGGCTGACACCGGGGAGCTGTTTTTT.

This clonotype was seen a few times. The CDR3 nucleotides read TGCGCCAGCAAGGGTCAAGCGGACACCGGGGAGCTGTTTTTT. This gives the protein CASKGQADTGELFF. V and J are TRBV5-1 and TRBJ2-2; maybe TRBD2 (5 bases). V was pared by 6 bases and J by 3 bases, with 12 bases between. The germline CDR1 and CDR2 sequences are SGHRS and YFSETQ. The CDR3 runs 14 residues. The entire variable domain, with the rest obtained from reference TRBV5-1 and TRBJ2-2, is as follows: KAGVTQTPRYLIKTRGQQVTLSCSPISGHRSVSWYQQTPGQGLQFLFEYFSETQRNKGNFPGRFSGRQFSNSRSEMNVSTLELGDSALYLCASKGQADTGELFFGEGSRLTVL.

CDR3 bases: TGTGCCAGCTCCTGGGGCAGCCATCAGCCCCAGCATTTT. This gives the protein CASSWGSHQPQHF. The rearrangement uses TRBV28 and TRBJ1-5; D is possibly TRBD1 (5 bases). The germline CDR1 and CDR2 sequences are MDHEN and SYDVKM. CDR3 length: 13 residues. Between the trimmed V and J ends, which lost 8 bases and 5 bases, there was a span of 13 bases.

This clonotype has at least ten counts. The rearrangement uses TRBV15 and TRBJ2-4; TRBD1 matches 8 bases. The CDR3 totals 17 residues. The trim removed 1 base at V and 8 bases at J, leaving 13 bases unmatched. The V gene's germline CDR1 is LNHNV and CDR2 YYDKDF (reference sequence). The chain's CDR3 is CATSRGGQAVIEDIQYF. DNA for the CDR3: TGTGCCACCAGCAGAGGGGGACAGGCCGTCATCGAGGACATTCAGTACTTC.

This clonotype was recorded many times. The rearrangement uses TRBV3-1 and TRBJ1-3, with D hard to call. The CDR3 is made up of 14 amino acids. CDR1 is LGHDT, CDR2 YNNKEL, per germline (reference sequence). The V gene lost 0 bases and the J gene lost 3 bases, with 6 bases spanning the gap. CDR3 coding DNA: TGTGCCAGCAGCCAAGAAACGATTGGAAACACCATATATTTT. The encoded protein is CASSQETIGNTIYF.

This clonotype was observed many times. The chain joins TRBV5-4 to TRBJ2-7, with D perhaps assigned TRBD1 or TRBD2 (6 bases each). In germline, CDR1 is SGHNT, CDR2 YYREEE (reference sequence). There are 13 residues in the CDR3. V was pared by 1 base and J by 7 bases, with 12 bases between. The CDR3 reads CASSLWGAGEQYF. CDR3 nucleotides: TGTGCCAGCAGCTTGTGGGGGGCGGGTGAGCAGTACTTC.

This clonotype came up once. The chain has TRBV6-2 or TRBV6-3 and TRBJ2-5; the match to TRBD2 covers 7 bases. J was trimmed by 2 bases and V by 7 bases; bases with no gene match: 4. The CDR3 loop spans 13 amino acids. Germline-derived CDR1 and CDR2 are MNHEY and SVGEGT. CDR3 DNA: TGTGCCAGCATTGGGGGGGGGCAAGAGACCCAGTACTTC. Translated, it gives CASIGGGQETQYF.

This clonotype occurred a few times. The genes are TRBV3-1 and TRBJ2-2; D possibly corresponds to TRBD2 (7 bases). The CDR3 covers 15 residues. Deletions cut 5 bases from V and 5 bases from J, with 15 bases between. The germline V gene has CDR1 LGHDT and CDR2 YNNKEL (reference sequence). CDR3 loop: CASSTRGLRTGELFF. CDR3 nucleotides: TGTGCCAGCAGCACGCGGGGGCTGCGAACCGGGGAGCTGTTTTTT.

This clonotype appeared many times. The chain has TRBV12-3 or TRBV12-4 and TRBJ2-3; 10 positions match TRBD2. The CDR3 extends over 15 amino acids. Unmatched junction bases numbered 4, after V lost 6 bases and J lost 1 base. This CDR3 is CASRIAGGGTDTQYF. The CDR3 nucleotides are TGTGCCAGCAGGATAGCGGGGGGCGGCACAGATACGCAGTATTTT.

This clonotype has ten or more counts. This chain connects TRBV5-1 to TRBJ2-1; 7 bases line up with TRBD2. V was clipped by 4 bases and J by 0 bases; unmatched bases: 7. The CDR3 totals 16 residues. Germline CDR1 SGHRS, CDR2 YFSETQ. CDR3 sequence: CASSPRAGSSYNEQFF. The CDR3, as DNA: TGCGCCAGCAGCCCTAGAGCGGGGAGCTCCTACAATGAGCAGTTCTTC.

This clonotype has just a few counts. The J gene is TRBJ2-1, the V gene TRBV18; D not resolved. The CDR3 has 12 amino acids. Trimming cost V 0 bases and J 8 bases, with 5 bases left between them. Germline values: CDR1 KGHSH, CDR2 LQKENI. The CDR3 DNA follows: TGTGCCAGCTCACCACCCAGCCATGAGCAGTTCTTC. Translation: CASSPPSHEQFF.

This clonotype was seen only a few times. The chain is built from TRBV4-2 and TRBJ2-2; 11 bases agree with TRBD2. In germline, CDR1 is LGHNA, CDR2 YNFKEQ. CDR3 length: 17 residues. The ends lost 3 bases at V and 5 bases at J; junction bases unmatched: 8. CDR3 in DNA: TGTGCCAGCAGCCAGATTAGCGGGGGGGCCGAGACCGGGGAGCTGTTTTTT. The encoded protein is CASSQISGGAETGELFF.

V usage is TRBV12-3 or TRBV12-4 and J usage is TRBJ2-7; perhaps D is TRBD1 or TRBD2 (5 bases each). The V gene lost 7 bases and the J gene lost 3 bases, with 16 bases spanning the gap. The CDR3 runs 14 residues. The CDR3 coding sequence is TGTGCCAGCAATCAGCAGGGACGCCACTACGAGCAGTACTTC. This translates into CASNQQGRHYEQYF.

This clonotype was seen at least ten times. V and J are TRBV5-1 and TRBJ2-3; TRBD1 is a possible D gene (6 bases). Germline V CDR1 and CDR2: SGHRS, YFSETQ. The CDR3 has 15 amino acids. V was clipped by 5 bases and J by 1 base, with 14 bases between them. CDR3 coding DNA: TGCGCCAGCAGTCGCTCAGGGGTCGGCACAGATACGCAGTATTTT. Its protein is CASSRSGVGTDTQYF. Full variable domain (outside the CDR3, taken from reference TRBV5-1 and TRBJ2-3): KAGVTQTPRYLIKTRGQQVTLSCSPISGHRSVSWYQQTPGQGLQFLFEYFSETQRNKGNFPGRFSGRQFSNSRSEMNVSTLELGDSALYLCASSRSGVGTDTQYFGPGTRLTVL.

The chain combines TRBV12-5 with TRBJ2-3; 10 bases are shared with TRBD2. The V gene end was trimmed by 8 bases and the J gene end by 3 bases; junction bases not matched to a gene: 8. Germline CDR1 LGHNT, CDR2 FRNRAP. The CDR3 loop spans 15 amino acids. The CDR3 nucleotides read TGTGCTAGTCTTTTTAGCGGGGGGTATACAGATACGCAGTATTTT. As protein: CASLFSGGYTDTQYF.

This clonotype was recorded many times. This rearrangement joins TRBV7-2 to TRBJ2-3; no definite D call. Germline assignment: CDR1 SGHTA and CDR2 FQGNSA. This CDR3 spans 14 amino acids. V was trimmed by 2 bases and J by 1 base, leaving 7 bases between them. Here the CDR3 DNA reads TGTGCCAGCAGCTTAACGGTCGGCACAGATACGCAGTATTTT. It encodes CASSLTVGTDTQYF.

This rearrangement joins TRBV5-1 to TRBJ2-1, with D perhaps TRBD1 (5 bases). V lost 0 bases and J 2 bases, leaving 6 bases between the germline ends. The CDR3 has 14 amino acids. The germline V gene has CDR1 SGHRS and CDR2 YFSETQ. CDR3 loop: CASSLEGTYNEQFF. The CDR3 DNA follows: TGCGCCAGCAGCTTGGAGGGGACCTACAATGAGCAGTTCTTC.

V gene TRBV7-9 combines with J gene TRBJ1-2, with D unresolved. CDR1 and CDR2 from the germline V gene are SEHNR and FQNEAQ (reference sequence). V was shortened by 5 bases and J by 2 bases, with 12 bases between the two germline ends. This CDR3 spans 14 amino acids. The CDR3 DNA reads TGTGCCAGCAGCCCCCGGACGGAGAACTATGGCTACACCTTC. Its protein product is CASSPRTENYGYTF.